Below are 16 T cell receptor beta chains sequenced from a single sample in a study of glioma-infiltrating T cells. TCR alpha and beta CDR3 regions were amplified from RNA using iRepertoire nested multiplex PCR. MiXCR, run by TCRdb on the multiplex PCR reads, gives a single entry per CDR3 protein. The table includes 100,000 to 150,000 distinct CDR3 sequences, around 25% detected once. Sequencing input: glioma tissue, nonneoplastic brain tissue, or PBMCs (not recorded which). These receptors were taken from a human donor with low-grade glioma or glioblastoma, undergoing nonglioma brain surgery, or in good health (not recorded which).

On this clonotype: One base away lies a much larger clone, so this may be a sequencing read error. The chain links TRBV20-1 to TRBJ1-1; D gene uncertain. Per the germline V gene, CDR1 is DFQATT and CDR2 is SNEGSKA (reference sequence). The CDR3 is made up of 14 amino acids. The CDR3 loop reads CSARVVTTNTGAFF. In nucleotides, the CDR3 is TGCAGTGCTAGAGTCGTTACAACGAACACTGGAGCTTTCTTT.

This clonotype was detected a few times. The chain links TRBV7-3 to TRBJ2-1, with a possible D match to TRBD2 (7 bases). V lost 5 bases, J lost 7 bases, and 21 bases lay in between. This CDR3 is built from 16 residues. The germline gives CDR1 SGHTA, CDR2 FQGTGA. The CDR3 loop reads CASSKIRGAEKNEQFF. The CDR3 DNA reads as TGTGCCAGCAGCAAGATTCGGGGGGCGGAAAAAAATGAGCAGTTCTTC.

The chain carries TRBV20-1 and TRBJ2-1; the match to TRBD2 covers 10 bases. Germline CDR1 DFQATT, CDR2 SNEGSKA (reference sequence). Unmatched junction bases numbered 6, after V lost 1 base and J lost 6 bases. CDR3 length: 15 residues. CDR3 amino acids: CSARAPLAGANEQFF. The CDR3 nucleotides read TGCAGTGCTAGAGCCCCCCTAGCGGGGGCCAATGAGCAGTTCTTC.

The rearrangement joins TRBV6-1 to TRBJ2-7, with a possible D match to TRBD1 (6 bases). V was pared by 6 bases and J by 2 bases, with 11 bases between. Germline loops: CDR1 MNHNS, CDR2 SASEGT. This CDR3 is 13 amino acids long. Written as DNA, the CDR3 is TGTGCCAGCAGGTCCAGGGGAACCTACGAGCAGTACGTC. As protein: CASRSRGTYEQYV.

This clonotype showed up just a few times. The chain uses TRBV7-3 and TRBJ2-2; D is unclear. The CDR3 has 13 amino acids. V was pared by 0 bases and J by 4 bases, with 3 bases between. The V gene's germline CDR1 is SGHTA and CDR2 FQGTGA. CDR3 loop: CASSLTSTGELFF. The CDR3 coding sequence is TGTGCCAGCAGCTTAACGAGCACCGGGGAGCTGTTTTTT. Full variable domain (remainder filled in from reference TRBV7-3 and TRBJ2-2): GAGVSQTPSNKVTEKGKYVELRCDPISGHTALYWYRQSLGQGPEFLIYFQGTGAADDSGLPNDRFFAVRPEGSVSTLKIQRTERGDSAVYLCASSLTSTGELFFGEGSRLTVL.

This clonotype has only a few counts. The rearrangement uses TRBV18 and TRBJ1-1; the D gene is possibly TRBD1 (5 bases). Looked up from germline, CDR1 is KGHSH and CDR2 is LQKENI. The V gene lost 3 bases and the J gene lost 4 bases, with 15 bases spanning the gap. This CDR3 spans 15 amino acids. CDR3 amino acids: CASSPYGGRGTEAFF. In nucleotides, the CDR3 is TGTGCCAGCTCACCCTACGGGGGTCGTGGCACTGAAGCTTTCTTT.

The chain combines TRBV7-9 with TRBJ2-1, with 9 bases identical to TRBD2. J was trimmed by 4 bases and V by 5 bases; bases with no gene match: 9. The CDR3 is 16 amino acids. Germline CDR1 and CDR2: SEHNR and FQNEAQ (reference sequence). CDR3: CASSTERGAKYNEQFF. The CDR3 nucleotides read TGTGCCAGCAGCACGGAGCGGGGGGCGAAATACAATGAGCAGTTCTTC.

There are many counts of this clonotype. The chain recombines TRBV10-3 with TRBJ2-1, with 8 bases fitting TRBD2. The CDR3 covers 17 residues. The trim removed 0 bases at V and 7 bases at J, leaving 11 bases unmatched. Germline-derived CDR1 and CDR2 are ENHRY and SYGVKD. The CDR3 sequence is CAISESLYGSGVNEQFF. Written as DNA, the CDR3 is TGTGCCATCAGTGAGTCGTTGTATGGTAGCGGGGTAAATGAGCAGTTCTTC.

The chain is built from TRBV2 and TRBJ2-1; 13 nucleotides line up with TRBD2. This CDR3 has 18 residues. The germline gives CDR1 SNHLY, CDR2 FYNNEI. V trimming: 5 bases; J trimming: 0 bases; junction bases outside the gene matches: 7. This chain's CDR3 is CASSPGTSGVGSYNEQFF. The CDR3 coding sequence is TGTGCCAGCAGTCCCGGGACTAGCGGGGTGGGCTCCTACAATGAGCAGTTCTTC.

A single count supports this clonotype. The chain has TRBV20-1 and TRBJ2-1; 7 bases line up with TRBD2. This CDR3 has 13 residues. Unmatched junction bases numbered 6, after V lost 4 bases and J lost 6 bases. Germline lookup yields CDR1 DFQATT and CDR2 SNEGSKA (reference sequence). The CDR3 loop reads CSATRLAGNEQFF. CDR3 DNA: TGCAGTGCTACCCGACTAGCTGGCAATGAGCAGTTCTTC.

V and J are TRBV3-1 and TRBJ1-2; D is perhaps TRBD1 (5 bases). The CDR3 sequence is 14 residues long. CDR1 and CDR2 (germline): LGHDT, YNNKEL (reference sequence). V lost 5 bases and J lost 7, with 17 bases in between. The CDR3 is CASSEVAGKGGYTF. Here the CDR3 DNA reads TGTGCCAGCAGCGAAGTTGCAGGGAAAGGTGGCTACACCTTC. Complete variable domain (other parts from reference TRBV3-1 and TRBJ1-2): DTAVSQTPKYLVTQMGNDKSIKCEQNLGHDTMYWYKQDSKKFLKIMFSYNNKELIINETVPNRFSPKSPDKAHLNLHINSLELGDSAVYFCASSEVAGKGGYTFGSGTRLTVV.

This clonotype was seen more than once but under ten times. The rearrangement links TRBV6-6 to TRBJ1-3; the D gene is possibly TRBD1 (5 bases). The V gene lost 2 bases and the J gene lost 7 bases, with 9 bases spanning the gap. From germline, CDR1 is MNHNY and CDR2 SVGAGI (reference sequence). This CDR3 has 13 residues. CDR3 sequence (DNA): TGTGCCAGCAGTTACGGACAAGGGAACACCATATATTTT. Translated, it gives CASSYGQGNTIYF.

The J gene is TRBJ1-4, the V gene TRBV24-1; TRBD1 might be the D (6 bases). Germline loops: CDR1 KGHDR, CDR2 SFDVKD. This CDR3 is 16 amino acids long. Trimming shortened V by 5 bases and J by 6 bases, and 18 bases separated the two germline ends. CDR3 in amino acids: CATSASGAGKDEKLFF. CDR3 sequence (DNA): TGTGCCACCAGTGCCTCAGGGGCAGGGAAGGATGAAAAACTGTTTTTT.

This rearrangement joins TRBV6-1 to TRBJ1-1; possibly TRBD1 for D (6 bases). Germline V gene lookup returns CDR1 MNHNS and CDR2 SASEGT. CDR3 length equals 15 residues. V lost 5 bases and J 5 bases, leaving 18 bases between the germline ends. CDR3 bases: TGTGCCAGCAGTTCCCCGACAGGAGTAAAAACTGAAGCTTTCTTT. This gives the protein CASSSPTGVKTEAFF.

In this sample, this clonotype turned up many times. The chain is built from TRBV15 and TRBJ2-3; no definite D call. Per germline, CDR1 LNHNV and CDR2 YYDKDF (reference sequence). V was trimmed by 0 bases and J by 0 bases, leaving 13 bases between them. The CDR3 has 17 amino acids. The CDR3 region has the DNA TGTGCCACCAGCAGAGATCAAAGCAGCCCCAGCACAGATACGCAGTATTTT. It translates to CATSRDQSSPSTDTQYF.

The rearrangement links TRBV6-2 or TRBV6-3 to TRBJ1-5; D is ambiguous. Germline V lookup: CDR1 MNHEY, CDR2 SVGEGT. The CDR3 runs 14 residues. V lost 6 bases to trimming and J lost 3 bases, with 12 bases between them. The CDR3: CASRNAENNQPQHF. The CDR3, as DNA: TGTGCCAGCAGAAATGCAGAGAACAATCAGCCCCAGCATTTT.